The present TCR beta chain was sequenced within a study of human T cells and chemical hapten exposure. This clonotype was seen at least ten times. The antigen remains undetermined. The library gave individual cDNA molecules unique molecular identifiers. TCRdb ran MiXCR on the RACE reads and lists one entry per CDR3 protein. The top ten clones hold 0.8% to 1.2% of a sample with some 90,000 distinct CDR3 sequences, approximately 10% of them seen once. Study outcomes and limitations: Clustering by CDR3 similarity yielded significantly more large clusters from expanded TCRs than controls. Counts of expanded TCRs (at PT1) showed a positive correlation with patch test score.

Germline V lookup: CDR1 SGHKS, CDR2 YYEKEE (reference sequence). V was cut by 1 base and J by 5 bases, with 16 bases left in between. The CDR3 has 17 residues. Indicated time point: patch test 3, about 24 weeks after DPC sensitization. Treatment defined: therapeutic diphenylcyclopropenone sensitization with weekly scalp DPC. Sequenced here: whole blood, sampled in connection with sensitization to the hapten diphenylcyclopropenone (DPC). This chain joins TRBV5-5 and TRBJ1-6; maybe TRBD1 (5 bases). The receptor comes from a woman aged 25 to 39 with alopecia areata. Some clones in this sample may be carry-over from other donors' samples. CDR3 bases: TGTGCCAGCAGCTTGAGGACCGTTGGGGCCAATAATTCACCCCTCCACTTT. Its translation is CASSLRTVGANNSPLHF.